This T cell receptor (beta chain) was identified in a study of T cell responses to AZD1222 COVID-19 vaccine. Study-wide points: Repertoires were sampled only after the peak T cell response. White British donors predominated, females outnumbered males, and clonal diversity was possibly underestimated.

Remarks on this clone: Its antigen is still unknown.

The CDR3 length is 13 residues. From germline, CDR1 is SGHAT and CDR2 FQDESV (reference sequence). The germline V and J ends were trimmed by 6 bases and 4 bases, with 11 bases remaining between them. TCRdb's copy holds only in-frame clones and misses some; the assay was immunoSEQ multiplex PCR. The sample records roughly 150,000 clones, about 89% being singletons. This clonotype originated in an adult in good health. The chain uses TRBV11-1 and TRBJ2-3; the D gene is possibly TRBD2 (5 bases). The sample was peripheral blood, taken on day 0 of AZD1222 vaccination. Here the CDR3 reads CASRSTRSDTQYF. The DNA for the CDR3 is TGTGCCAGCAGATCTACTAGATCAGATACGCAGTATTTT.